This T cell receptor beta chain stems from a study of CD8 T cells in Susac syndrome. Overall study: The Susac syndrome patients were therapy-naive, on corticosteroids, or on intravenous immunoglobulin alone at blood draw.

Trimming removed 5 bases from V and 8 bases from J, with 12 bases in between. The germline gives CDR1 MNHEY, CDR2 SVGAGI. This CDR3 has 12 residues. Reverse transcription of 0.5 to 1 ug RNA was performed with random hexamers. TCRdb independently ran MiXCR on the immunoSEQ multiplex PCR reads; one entry per CDR3 protein. This repertoire shows approximately 160,000 distinct CDR3 sequences, 90% to 96% found once; its top ten account for approximately 0.12%. Sample: CD4+ T cells from PBMCs. The sequence derives from a human donor with Susac syndrome. The chain joins TRBV6-5 to TRBJ1-2; D is perhaps TRBD1 (5 bases). In DNA, the CDR3 is TGTGCCAGCAGTGAAGTCGGGGACGGCTACACCTTC. It specifies CASSEVGDGYTF.